The 3 T cell receptor beta chains below were found in one sample sequenced in a study of blood T cell repertoires in COVID-19. The data were produced by immunoSEQ multiplex PCR, yet TCRdb's version contains in-frame clones alone and is incomplete. This sample yields more than 95,000 clones, of which roughly 90% are seen a single time; around 2% belongs to the top ten. The sample was peripheral blood. The source is a man aged 45-65 years with COVID-19, enrolled during active disease.

This chain uses TRBV9 with TRBJ2-1; TRBD2 is a possible D gene (7 bases). There are 17 residues in the CDR3. Deletions cut 2 bases from V and 3 bases from J, with 18 bases between. Germline CDR1 is SGDLS and CDR2 is YYNGEE. The DNA of the CDR3 is TGTGCCAGCAGCGTCAACCCAAGCGGGACATTCTACAATGAGCAGTTCTTC. Protein product: CASSVNPSGTFYNEQFF. Looking up the rest from reference TRBV9 and TRBJ2-1 gives the full variable domain: DSGVTQTPKHLITATGQRVTLRCSPRSGDLSVYWYQQSLDQGLQFLIQYYNGEERAKGNILERFSAQQFPDLHSELNLSSLELGDSALYFCASSVNPSGTFYNEQFFGPGTRLTVL.

This chain links TRBV29-1 with TRBJ2-3, with 7 bases fitting TRBD2. V lost 4 bases and J lost 1; bases outside the gene matches: 5. Germline values: CDR1 SQVTM, CDR2 ANQGSEA. The CDR3 is 14 amino acids. The CDR3 region has the DNA TGCAGCGTTGCCGGGCTAGCGGGCACAGATACGCAGTATTTT. Protein product: CSVAGLAGTDTQYF.

DNA for the CDR3: TGTGCCAGCAGCTTCTCAGATGTAGGCTACACCTTC. It translates to CASSFSDVGYTF. The J gene is TRBJ1-2, the V gene TRBV7-2; D ambiguous. The CDR3 sequence is 12 residues long. From germline, CDR1 is SGHTA and CDR2 FQGNSA. V dropped 3 bases and J dropped 8 bases, with 10 bases sitting between them. The entire variable domain, with the rest obtained from reference TRBV7-2 and TRBJ1-2, is as follows: GAGVSQSPSNKVTEKGKDVELRCDPISGHTALYWYRQSLGQGLEFLIYFQGNSAPDKSGLPSDRFSAERTGGSVSTLTIQRTQQEDSAVYLCASSFSDVGYTFGSGTRLTVV.